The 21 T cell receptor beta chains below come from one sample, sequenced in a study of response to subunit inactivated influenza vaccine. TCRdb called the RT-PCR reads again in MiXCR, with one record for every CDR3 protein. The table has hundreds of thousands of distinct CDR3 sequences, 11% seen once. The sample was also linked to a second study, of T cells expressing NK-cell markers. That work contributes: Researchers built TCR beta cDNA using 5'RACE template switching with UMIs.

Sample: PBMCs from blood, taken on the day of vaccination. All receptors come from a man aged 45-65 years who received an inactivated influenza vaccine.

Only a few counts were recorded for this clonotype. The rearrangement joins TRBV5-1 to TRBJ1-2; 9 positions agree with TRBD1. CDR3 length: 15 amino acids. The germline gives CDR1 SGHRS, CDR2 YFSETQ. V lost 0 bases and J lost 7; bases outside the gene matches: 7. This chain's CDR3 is CASSLGTGGASGYTF. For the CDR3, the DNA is TGCGCCAGCAGCTTGGGTACAGGGGGCGCATCTGGCTACACCTTC.

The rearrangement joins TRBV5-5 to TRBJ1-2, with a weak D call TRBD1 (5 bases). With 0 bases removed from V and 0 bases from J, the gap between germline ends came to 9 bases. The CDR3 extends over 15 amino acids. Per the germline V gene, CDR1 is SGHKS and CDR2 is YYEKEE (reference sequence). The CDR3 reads CASSLAMTANYGYTF. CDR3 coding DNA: TGTGCCAGCAGCTTGGCCATGACAGCTAACTATGGCTACACCTTC.

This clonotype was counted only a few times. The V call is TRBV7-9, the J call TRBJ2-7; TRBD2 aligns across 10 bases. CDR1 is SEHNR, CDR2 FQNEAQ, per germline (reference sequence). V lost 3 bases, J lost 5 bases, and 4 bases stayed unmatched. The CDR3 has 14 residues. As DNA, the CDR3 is TGTGCCAGCAGCTTTGGGCTAGCGGGAGACGAGCAGTACTTC. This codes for CASSFGLAGDEQYF.

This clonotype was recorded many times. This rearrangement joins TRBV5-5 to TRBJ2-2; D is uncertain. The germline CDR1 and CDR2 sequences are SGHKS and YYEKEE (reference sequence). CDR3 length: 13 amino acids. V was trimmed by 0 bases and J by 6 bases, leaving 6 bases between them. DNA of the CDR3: TGTGCCAGCAGCTTGGGACCGTCCGGGGAGCTGTTTTTT. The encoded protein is CASSLGPSGELFF.

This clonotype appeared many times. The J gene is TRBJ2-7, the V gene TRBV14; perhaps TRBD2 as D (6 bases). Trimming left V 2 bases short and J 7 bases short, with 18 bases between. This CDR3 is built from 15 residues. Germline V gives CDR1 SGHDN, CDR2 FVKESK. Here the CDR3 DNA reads TGTGCCAGCAGCCAACTTGGTGGGGGGACGCGGGAGCAGTACTTC. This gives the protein CASSQLGGGTREQYF.

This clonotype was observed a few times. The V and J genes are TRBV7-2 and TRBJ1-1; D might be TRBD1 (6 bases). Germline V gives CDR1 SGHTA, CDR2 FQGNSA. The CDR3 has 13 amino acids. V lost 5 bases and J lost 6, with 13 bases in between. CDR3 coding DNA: TGTGCCAGCAGCCCCCGCCGACAGGCTGAAGCTTTCTTT. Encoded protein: CASSPRRQAEAFF. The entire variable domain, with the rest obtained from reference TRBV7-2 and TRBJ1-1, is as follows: GAGVSQSPSNKVTEKGKDVELRCDPISGHTALYWYRQSLGQGLEFLIYFQGNSAPDKSGLPSDRFSAERTGGSVSTLTIQRTQQEDSAVYLCASSPRRQAEAFFGQGTRLTVV.

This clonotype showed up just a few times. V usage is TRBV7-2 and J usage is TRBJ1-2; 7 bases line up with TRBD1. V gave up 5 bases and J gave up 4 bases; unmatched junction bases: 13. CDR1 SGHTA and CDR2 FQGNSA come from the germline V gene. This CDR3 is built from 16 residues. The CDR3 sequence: CASSPKTGSGGYGYTF. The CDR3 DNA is TGTGCCAGCAGCCCGAAGACAGGGAGTGGAGGCTATGGCTACACCTTC.

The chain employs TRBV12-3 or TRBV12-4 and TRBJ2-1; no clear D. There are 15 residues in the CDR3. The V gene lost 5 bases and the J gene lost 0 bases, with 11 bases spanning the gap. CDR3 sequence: CASSTRWRSYNEQFF. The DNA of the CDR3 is TGTGCCAGCAGTACCCGATGGCGCTCCTACAATGAGCAGTTCTTC.

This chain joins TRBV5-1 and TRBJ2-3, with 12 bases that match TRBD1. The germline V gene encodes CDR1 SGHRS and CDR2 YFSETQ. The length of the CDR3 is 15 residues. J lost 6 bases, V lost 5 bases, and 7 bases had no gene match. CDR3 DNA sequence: TGCGCCAGCAGGTCCGGGACAGGGGGCCCTGATACGCAGTATTTT. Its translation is CASRSGTGGPDTQYF.

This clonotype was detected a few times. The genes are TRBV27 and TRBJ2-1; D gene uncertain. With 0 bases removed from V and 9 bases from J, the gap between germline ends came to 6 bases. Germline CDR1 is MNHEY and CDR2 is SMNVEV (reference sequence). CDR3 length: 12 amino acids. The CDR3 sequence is CASSLSPPEQFF. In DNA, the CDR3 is TGTGCCAGCAGTTTATCCCCCCCTGAGCAGTTCTTC.

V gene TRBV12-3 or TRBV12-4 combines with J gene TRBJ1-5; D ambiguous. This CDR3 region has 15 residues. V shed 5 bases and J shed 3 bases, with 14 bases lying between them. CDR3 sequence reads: CASSPDPNSNQPQHF. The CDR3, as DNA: TGTGCCAGCAGTCCGGACCCTAACTCCAATCAGCCCCAGCATTTT.

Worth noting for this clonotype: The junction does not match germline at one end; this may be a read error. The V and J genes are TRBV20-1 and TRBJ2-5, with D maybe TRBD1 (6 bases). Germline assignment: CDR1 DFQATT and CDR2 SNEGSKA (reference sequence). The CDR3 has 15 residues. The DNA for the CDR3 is TGCGGTGCTAGCACCCGGGGCAGGGGTGTAGAGACCCAGTACTTC. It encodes CGASTRGRGVETQYF.

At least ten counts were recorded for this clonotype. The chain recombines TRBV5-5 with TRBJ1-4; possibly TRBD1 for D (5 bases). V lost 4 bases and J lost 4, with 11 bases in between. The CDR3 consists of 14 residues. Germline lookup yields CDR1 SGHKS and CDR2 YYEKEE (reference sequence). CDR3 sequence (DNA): TGTGCCAGCAGCAGGGGCCGGGATAATGAAAAACTGTTTTTT. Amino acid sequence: CASSRGRDNEKLFF.

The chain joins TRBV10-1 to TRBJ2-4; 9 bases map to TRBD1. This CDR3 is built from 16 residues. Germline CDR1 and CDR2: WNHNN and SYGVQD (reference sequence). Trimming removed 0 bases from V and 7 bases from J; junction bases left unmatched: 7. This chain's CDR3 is CASSESIGDRVNIQYF. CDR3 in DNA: TGCGCCAGCAGTGAGTCGATCGGGGACAGGGTCAACATTCAGTACTTC.

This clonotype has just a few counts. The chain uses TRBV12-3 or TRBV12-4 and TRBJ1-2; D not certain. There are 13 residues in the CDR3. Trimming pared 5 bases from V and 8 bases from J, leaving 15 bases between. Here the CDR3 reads CASSPGLGDGYTF. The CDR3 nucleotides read TGTGCCAGCAGTCCCGGGCTGGGCGACGGCTACACCTTC.

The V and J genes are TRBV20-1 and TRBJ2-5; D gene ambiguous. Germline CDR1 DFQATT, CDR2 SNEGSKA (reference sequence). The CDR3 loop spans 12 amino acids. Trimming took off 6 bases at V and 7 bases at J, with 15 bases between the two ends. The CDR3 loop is CSAAGPWSTQYF. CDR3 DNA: TGCAGTGCCGCCGGACCCTGGTCGACCCAGTACTTC.

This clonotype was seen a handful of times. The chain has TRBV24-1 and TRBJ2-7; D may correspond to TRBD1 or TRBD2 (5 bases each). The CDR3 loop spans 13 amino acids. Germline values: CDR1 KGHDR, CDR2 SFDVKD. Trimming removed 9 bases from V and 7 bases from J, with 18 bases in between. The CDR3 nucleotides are TGTGCCACCGCCGGCCGAGGGGCGCGGGAGCAGTACTTC. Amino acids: CATAGRGAREQYF.

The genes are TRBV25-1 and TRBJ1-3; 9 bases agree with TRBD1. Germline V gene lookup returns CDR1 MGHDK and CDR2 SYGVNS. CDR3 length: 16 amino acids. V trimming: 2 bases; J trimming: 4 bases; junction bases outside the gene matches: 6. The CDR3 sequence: CASSEGTGSFGNTIYF. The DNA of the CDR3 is TGTGCCAGCAGTGAAGGGACAGGGAGCTTCGGAAACACCATATATTTT.

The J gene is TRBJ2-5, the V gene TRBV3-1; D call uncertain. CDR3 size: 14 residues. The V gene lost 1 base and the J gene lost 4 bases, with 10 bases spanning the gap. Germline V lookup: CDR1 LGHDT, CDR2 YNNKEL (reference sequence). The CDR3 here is CASSQAAVRETQYF. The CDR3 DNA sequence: TGTGCCAGCAGCCAAGCGGCAGTTCGAGAGACCCAGTACTTC.

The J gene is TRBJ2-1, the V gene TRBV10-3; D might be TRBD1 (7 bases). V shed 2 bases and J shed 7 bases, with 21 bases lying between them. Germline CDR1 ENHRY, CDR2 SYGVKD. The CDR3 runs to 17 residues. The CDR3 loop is CAISEARQGLGRNEQFF. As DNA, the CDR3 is TGTGCCATCAGTGAGGCCCGACAGGGCTTGGGGAGGAATGAGCAGTTCTTC.

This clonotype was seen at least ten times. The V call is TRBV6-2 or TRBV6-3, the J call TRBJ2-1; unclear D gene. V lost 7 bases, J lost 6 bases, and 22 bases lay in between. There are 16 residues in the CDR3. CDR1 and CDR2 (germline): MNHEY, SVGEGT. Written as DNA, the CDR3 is TGTGCCAGCACTCCCGATAGGGCCCTTTCGTTCAATGAGCAGTTCTTC. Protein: CASTPDRALSFNEQFF.